These 22 T cell receptor beta chains were all obtained from the same sample, sequenced in a study of T cell repertoires in cytomegalovirus infection. In TCRdb, the reads were re-called with MiXCR into one record per CDR3 protein. The profile shows about 680,000 distinct CDR3 sequences, about 24% of them singletons. The material sequenced was CD8+ T cells from PBMCs. The receptors here all came from a human donor in good health (CMV status not recorded). Some clones in this sample may be carry-over from other donors' samples.

The chain recombines TRBV7-2 with TRBJ2-3; the D gene is possibly TRBD1 (5 bases). CDR1 is SGHTA and CDR2 is FQGNSA in the germline V gene. Trimming left V 1 base short and J 0 bases short, with 11 bases between. CDR3 length: 16 amino acids. DNA of the CDR3: TGTGCCAGCAGCTTAGTACCAGGGTCTAGCACAGATACGCAGTATTTT. Its translation is CASSLVPGSSTDTQYF.

This clonotype was counted at least ten times. A much larger clone is a single base away; this may be a read error. V usage is TRBV7-2 and J usage is TRBJ1-1; D is unresolved. This CDR3 is built from 13 residues. The germline V and J ends were trimmed by 2 bases and 1 base, with 5 bases remaining between them. Per the germline V gene, CDR1 is SGHTA and CDR2 is FQGNSA. The CDR3 sequence: CASSLWQNTEAFF. For the CDR3, the DNA is TGTGCCAGCAGCTTATGGCAGAACACTGAAGCTTTCTTT.

This clonotype was observed a handful of times. The chain recombines TRBV25-1 with TRBJ2-7; D possibly corresponds to TRBD1 (7 bases). V lost 3 bases, J lost 4 bases, and 13 bases lay in between. The germline CDR1 and CDR2 sequences are MGHDK and SYGVNS. The CDR3 runs 14 residues. CDR3 bases: TGTGCCAGCAGTGATCCTCCAGGGGGGTACGAGCAGTACGTC. The encoded protein is CASSDPPGGYEQYV.

V usage is TRBV5-6 and J usage is TRBJ2-7; 10 nucleotides line up with TRBD1. Germline V gene data show CDR1 as SGHDT and CDR2 as YYEEEE. V shed 4 bases, J shed 7 bases, and the junction held 11 bases outside the gene matches. This CDR3 spans 15 amino acids. CDR3 loop: CASSPGTGARWEQYV. The CDR3 DNA sequence: TGTGCCAGCAGCCCCGGGACAGGGGCCCGATGGGAGCAGTACGTC.

The table lists this clonotype with many counts. The V gene is TRBV7-9, the J gene TRBJ2-7; a weak D match, TRBD1 (5 bases). The CDR3 loop spans 16 amino acids. Deletions cut 1 base from V and 3 bases from J, with 16 bases between. The germline V gene has CDR1 SEHNR and CDR2 FQNEAQ (reference sequence). CDR3 bases: TGTGCCAGCAGCTTAGTCGGGCAGGGTTATCTCTACGAGCAGTACGTC. Translated: CASSLVGQGYLYEQYV.

The V and J genes are TRBV5-4 and TRBJ2-2; weak D call: TRBD1 (6 bases). The CDR3 contains 16 residues. Trimming took off 4 bases at V and 0 bases at J, with 13 bases between the two ends. Germline V gene lookup returns CDR1 SGHNT and CDR2 YYREEE (reference sequence). Written as DNA, the CDR3 is TGTGCCAGCAGCCCTTGGACAGTCTCGAACACCGGGGAGCTGTTTTTT. Its translation: CASSPWTVSNTGELFF. Together with reference TRBV5-4 and TRBJ2-2, the CDR3 gives the full variable domain: ETGVTQSPTHLIKTRGQQVTLRCSSQSGHNTVSWYQQALGQGPQFIFQYYREEENGRGNFPPRFSGLQFPNYSSELNVNALELDDSALYLCASSPWTVSNTGELFFGEGSRLTVL.

Points on this clonotype: A clone one base away is much larger, so this may be a read error. The gene calls are TRBV7-2 and TRBJ2-2, with a weak D call TRBD2 (6 bases). The germline V gene encodes CDR1 SGHTA and CDR2 FQGNSA. The CDR3 is made up of 14 amino acids. CDR3 bases: TGTGCCGGCAGCTTAGCGGATATCGGCGGGGAGCTGTTTTTT. This codes for CAGSLADIGGELFF.

This clonotype was detected ten times or more. The rearrangement uses TRBV7-9 and TRBJ2-1; 8 bases line up with TRBD1. Germline CDR1 reads SEHNR; CDR2 reads FQNEAQ (reference sequence). The V segment lost 1 base and the J segment 4 bases; nucleotides outside the gene matches: 6. The CDR3 extends over 16 amino acids. The CDR3 bases are TGTGCCAGCAGCTTAGAATTCTGGACAGGGTACAATGAGCAGTTCTTC. Its protein is CASSLEFWTGYNEQFF.

This clonotype was picked up many times. V and J are TRBV7-9 and TRBJ2-7; D perhaps matches TRBD2 (6 bases). V lost 4 bases and J lost 4, with 8 bases in between. This CDR3 spans 12 amino acids. Looked up from germline, CDR1 is SEHNR and CDR2 is FQNEAQ (reference sequence). The CDR3 loop reads CASSSRDYEQYF. DNA for the CDR3: TGTGCCAGCAGCTCGCGGGATTACGAGCAGTACTTC. Full variable domain (missing parts from reference TRBV7-9 and TRBJ2-7): DTGVSQNPRHKITKRGQNVTFRCDPISEHNRLYWYRQTLGQGPEFLTYFQNEAQLEKSRLLSDRFSAERPKGSFSTLEIQRTEQGDSAMYLCASSSRDYEQYFGPGTRLTVT.

This clonotype was seen repeatedly, ten times or more. V gene TRBV7-9 combines with J gene TRBJ2-7; D perhaps matches TRBD1 (5 bases). The CDR3 totals 13 residues. The V gene's germline CDR1 is SEHNR and CDR2 FQNEAQ (reference sequence). The germline V and J ends were trimmed by 3 bases and 6 bases, with 12 bases remaining between them. CDR3 sequence: CASSLGRTFEQYV. CDR3 nucleotide sequence: TGTGCCAGCAGCTTGGGGCGCACATTCGAGCAGTACGTC.

The chain recombines TRBV6-6 with TRBJ1-4; D might be TRBD1 (6 bases). Germline CDR1 reads MNHNY; CDR2 reads SVGAGI (reference sequence). The germline V and J ends were trimmed by 5 bases and 2 bases, with 21 bases remaining between them. There are 18 residues in the CDR3. CDR3 sequence (DNA): TGTGCCAGCAGTGACACACACAGGGAGAGCGGCACTAATGAAAAACTGTTTTTT. Its translation: CASSDTHRESGTNEKLFF.

This clonotype was picked up a small number of times. The chain carries TRBV7-9 and TRBJ1-3; possibly TRBD1 for D (5 bases). CDR1 SEHNR and CDR2 FQNEAQ come from the germline V gene (reference sequence). The CDR3 spans 15 residues. V was trimmed by 6 bases and J by 3 bases, leaving 15 bases between them. The CDR3 loop reads CASSSSSGDGNTIYF. The CDR3 coding sequence is TGTGCCAGCAGTTCCTCCTCGGGGGATGGAAACACCATATATTTT. Based on the CDR3 plus reference TRBV7-9 and TRBJ1-3, the full variable domain is DTGVSQNPRHKITKRGQNVTFRCDPISEHNRLYWYRQTLGQGPEFLTYFQNEAQLEKSRLLSDRFSAERPKGSFSTLEIQRTEQGDSAMYLCASSSSSGDGNTIYFGEGSWLTVV.

The rearrangement joins TRBV19 to TRBJ2-2, with 7 positions matching TRBD1. V gave up 10 bases and J gave up 3 bases; unmatched junction bases: 8. The CDR3 is made up of 14 amino acids. Germline V gene sequence: CDR1 LNHDA, CDR2 SQIVND (reference sequence). CDR3 protein: CAIQTGSYTGELFF. The CDR3 DNA is TGTGCCATCCAGACAGGGTCTTACACCGGGGAGCTGTTTTTT.

The rearrangement links TRBV4-1 to TRBJ2-2; D tentatively reads TRBD1 or TRBD2 (5 bases each). Germline lookup yields CDR1 MGHRA and CDR2 YSYEKL. The V end lost 3 bases, the J end lost 9 bases, and 14 bases lay between the germline ends. The CDR3 is made up of 14 amino acids. CDR3 amino acids: CASSQGTANRELFF. As DNA, the CDR3 is TGCGCCAGCAGCCAGGGGACGGCCAACCGGGAGCTGTTTTTT.

This clonotype was seen a few times. The rearrangement links TRBV29-1 to TRBJ2-3; 10 bases align to TRBD2. The CDR3 extends over 14 amino acids. Germline lookup yields CDR1 SQVTM and CDR2 ANQGSEA. Unmatched junction bases numbered 3, after V lost 2 bases and J lost 4 bases. CDR3 DNA: TGCAGCGTTGAACTAGCGGGGGTGGCAGATACGCAGTATTTT. Amino acid sequence: CSVELAGVADTQYF.

The chain uses TRBV28 and TRBJ2-3, with 8 bases aligning to TRBD1. With V trimmed by 5 bases and J by 6 bases, 7 bases remained unmatched. Germline CDR1 reads MDHEN; CDR2 reads SYDVKM. The CDR3 runs 14 residues. CDR3 amino acids: CASSPGGAADTQYF. In DNA form, the CDR3 reads TGTGCCAGCAGTCCAGGGGGCGCGGCTGATACGCAGTATTTT.

This clonotype was seen ten or more times. The chain carries TRBV19 and TRBJ1-5, with D uncertain. Trimming took off 7 bases at V and 9 bases at J, with 19 bases between the two ends. The germline gives CDR1 LNHDA, CDR2 SQIVND (reference sequence). The CDR3 sequence is 14 residues long. The DNA for the CDR3 is TGTGCCAGTACCGGGAAACTCTCGCCCCGGCCCCAGCATTTT. Translated, it gives CASTGKLSPRPQHF.

The V and J genes are TRBV19 and TRBJ2-1, with 9 bases matching TRBD2. The CDR3 length is 12 residues. In germline, CDR1 is LNHDA, CDR2 SQIVND (reference sequence). The CDR3 nucleotides are TGTGTCACGAGACTAGCGGACAATGAGCAGTTCTTC. Translated, it gives CVTRLADNEQFF.

As concerns this clonotype: Compared with germline, one end of the junction differs, possibly owing to a read error. The rearrangement links TRBV15 to TRBJ2-2; D not resolved. There are 15 residues in the CDR3. Germline CDR1 reads LNHNV; CDR2 reads YYDKDF (reference sequence). This chain's CDR3 is CVTSRDLRVAGELFF. CDR3 coding DNA: TGTGTCACCAGCAGAGATCTAAGGGTGGCCGGGGAGCTGTTTTTT.

This rearrangement joins TRBV28 to TRBJ1-5; weak D call: TRBD1 (5 bases). V was trimmed by 0 bases and J by 0 bases, leaving 9 bases between them. Germline-derived CDR1 and CDR2 are MDHEN and SYDVKM. The CDR3 runs 16 residues. CDR3 sequence reads: CASSLWGQFSNQPQHF. The DNA for the CDR3 is TGTGCCAGCAGTTTATGGGGGCAGTTTAGCAATCAGCCCCAGCATTTT. Looking up the rest from reference TRBV28 and TRBJ1-5 gives the full variable domain: DVKVTQSSRYLVKRTGEKVFLECVQDMDHENMFWYRQDPGLGLRLIYFSYDVKMKEKGDIPEGYSVSREKKERFSLILESASTNQTSMYLCASSLWGQFSNQPQHFGDGTRLSIL.

The CDR3 reads CSARDLTYRDTETEAFF. CDR3 in DNA: TGCAGTGCTAGAGATCTTACATACCGGGACACCGAAACTGAAGCTTTCTTT. V is TRBV20-1 and J is TRBJ1-1, with D possibly matching TRBD1 (6 bases). V lost 0 bases to trimming and J lost 5 bases, with 22 bases between them. This CDR3 has 17 amino acids. The germline CDR1 and CDR2 sequences are DFQATT and SNEGSKA (reference sequence).

In this sample, this clonotype turned up a few times. V is TRBV12-3 or TRBV12-4 and J is TRBJ2-3; D gene unclear. There are 14 residues in the CDR3. Trimming shortened V by 7 bases and J by 6 bases, and 17 bases separated the two germline ends. This CDR3 reads CASTPGGPGDTQYF. The DNA of the CDR3 is TGTGCCAGCACCCCCGGCGGACCCGGGGATACGCAGTATTTT.